Included here is one T cell receptor (beta chain) sequence, with context. In the original processing: Cell counts per sample came from amplifying reference gene primers. The data were produced by immunoSEQ multiplex PCR, yet TCRdb's version contains in-frame clones alone and is incomplete. D and trimming were read from the DNA, whereas the V and J calls and clone size are those reported in that table. This table has 150,000 to 200,000 clones, 85% to 90% appearing once. The CDR3 is 13 residues long. Trimming pared 3 bases from V and 7 bases from J, leaving 9 bases between. Germline assignment: CDR1 LNHDA and CDR2 SQIVND (reference sequence). These data are taken from a study of blood T cell repertoires in COVID-19. The wider study: Acute and convalescent COVID-19 samples came from the United States, Italy and Spain. T cells, B-cell-depleted T cells, or PBMCs supplied cDNA or gDNA.

This TCR was recovered from a woman of 80 years or more in a cohort sampled during active or convalescent COVID-19. Specimen: peripheral blood. The gene calls are TRBV19 and TRBJ1-4, with D perhaps TRBD1 (6 bases). The DNA of the CDR3 is TGTGCCAGTAGTATGAACAGGGCTGAAAAACTGTTTTTT. This translates into CASSMNRAEKLFF.